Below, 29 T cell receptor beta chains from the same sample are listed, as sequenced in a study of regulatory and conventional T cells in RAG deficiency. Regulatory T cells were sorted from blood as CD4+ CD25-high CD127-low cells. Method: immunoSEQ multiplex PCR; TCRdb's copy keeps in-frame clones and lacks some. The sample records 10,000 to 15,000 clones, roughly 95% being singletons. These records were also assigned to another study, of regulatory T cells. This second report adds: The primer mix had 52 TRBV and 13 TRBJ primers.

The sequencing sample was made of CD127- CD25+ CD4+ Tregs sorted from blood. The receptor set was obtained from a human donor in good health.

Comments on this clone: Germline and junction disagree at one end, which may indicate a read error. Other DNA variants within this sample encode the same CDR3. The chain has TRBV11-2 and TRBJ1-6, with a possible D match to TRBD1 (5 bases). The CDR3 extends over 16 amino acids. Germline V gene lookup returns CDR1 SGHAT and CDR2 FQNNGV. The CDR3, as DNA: TGTGCCAGCAGTGACCCGGGGGGGAGGGGCGATTCCCCCCTCCACTTT. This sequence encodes CASSDPGGRGDSPLHF.

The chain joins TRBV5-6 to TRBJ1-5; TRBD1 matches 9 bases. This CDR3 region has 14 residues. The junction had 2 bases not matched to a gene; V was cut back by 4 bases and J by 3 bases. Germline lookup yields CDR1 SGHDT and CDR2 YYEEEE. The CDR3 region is CASSRTGANQPQHF. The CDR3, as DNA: TGTGCCAGCAGCCGGACAGGGGCCAATCAGCCCCAGCATTTT. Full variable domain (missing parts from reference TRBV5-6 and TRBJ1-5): DAGVTQSPTHLIKTRGQQVTLRCSPKSGHDTVSWYQQALGQGPQFIFQYYEEEERQRGNFPDRFSGHQFPNYSSELNVNALLLGDSALYLCASSRTGANQPQHFGDGTRLSIL.

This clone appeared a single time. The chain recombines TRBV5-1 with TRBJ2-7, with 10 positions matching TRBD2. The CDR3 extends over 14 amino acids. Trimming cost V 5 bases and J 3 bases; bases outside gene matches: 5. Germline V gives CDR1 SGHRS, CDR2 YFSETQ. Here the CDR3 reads CASRASGGNYEQYF. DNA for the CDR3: TGCGCCAGCAGGGCTAGCGGGGGTAACTACGAGCAGTACTTC.

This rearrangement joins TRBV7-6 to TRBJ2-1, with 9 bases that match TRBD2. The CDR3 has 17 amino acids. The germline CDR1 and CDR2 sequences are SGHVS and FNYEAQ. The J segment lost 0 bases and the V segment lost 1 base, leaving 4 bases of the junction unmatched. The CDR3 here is CASSLEASGVSYNEQFF. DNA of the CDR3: TGTGCCAGCAGCTTAGAGGCTAGCGGGGTCTCCTACAATGAGCAGTTCTTC.

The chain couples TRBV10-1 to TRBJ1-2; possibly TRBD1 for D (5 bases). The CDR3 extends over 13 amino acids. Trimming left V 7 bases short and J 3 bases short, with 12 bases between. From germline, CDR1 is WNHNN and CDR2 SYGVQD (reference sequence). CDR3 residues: CASTGRVHYGYTF. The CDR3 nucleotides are TGCGCCAGCACCGGCAGGGTGCACTATGGCTACACCTTC.

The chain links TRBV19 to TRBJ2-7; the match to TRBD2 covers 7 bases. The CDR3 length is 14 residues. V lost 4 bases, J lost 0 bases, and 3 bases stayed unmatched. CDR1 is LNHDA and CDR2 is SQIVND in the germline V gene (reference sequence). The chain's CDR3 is CASSRRDYSYEQYF. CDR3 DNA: TGTGCCAGTAGTAGGCGGGACTACTCCTACGAGCAGTACTTC.

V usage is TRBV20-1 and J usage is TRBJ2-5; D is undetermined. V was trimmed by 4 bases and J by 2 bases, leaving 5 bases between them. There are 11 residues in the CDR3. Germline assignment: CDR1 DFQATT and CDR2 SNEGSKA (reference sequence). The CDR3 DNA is TGCAGTGCTACAGTTCAAGAGACCCAGTACTTC. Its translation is CSATVQETQYF.

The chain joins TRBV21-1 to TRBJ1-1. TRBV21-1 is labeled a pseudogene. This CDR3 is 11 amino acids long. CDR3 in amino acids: CASSPCTEAFF. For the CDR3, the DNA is TGTGCCAGCAGCCCCTGCACTGAAGCTTTCTTT.

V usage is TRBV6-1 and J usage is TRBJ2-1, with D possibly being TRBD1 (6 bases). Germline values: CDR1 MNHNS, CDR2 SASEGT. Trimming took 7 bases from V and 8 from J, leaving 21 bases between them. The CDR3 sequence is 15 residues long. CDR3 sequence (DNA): TGTGCCAGCAAACTGGGGGCAACTGGACGGGATGAGCAGTTCTTC. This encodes CASKLGATGRDEQFF.

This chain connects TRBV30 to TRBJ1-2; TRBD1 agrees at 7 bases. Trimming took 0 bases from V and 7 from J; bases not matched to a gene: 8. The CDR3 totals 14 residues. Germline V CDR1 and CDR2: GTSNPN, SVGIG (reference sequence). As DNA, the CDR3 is TGTGCCTGGAGTGTAAAGGGGGCGAATGGTGGCTACACCTTC. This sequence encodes CAWSVKGANGGYTF.

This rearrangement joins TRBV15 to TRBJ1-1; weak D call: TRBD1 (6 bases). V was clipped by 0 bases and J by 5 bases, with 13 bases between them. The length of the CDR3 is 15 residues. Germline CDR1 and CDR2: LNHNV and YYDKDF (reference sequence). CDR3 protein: CATSRDRGRVTEAFF. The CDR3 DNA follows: TGTGCCACCAGCAGAGATAGGGGGAGAGTAACTGAAGCTTTCTTT. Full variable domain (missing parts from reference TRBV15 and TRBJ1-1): DAMVIQNPRYQVTQFGKPVTLSCSQTLNHNVMYWYQQKSSQAPKLLFHYYDKDFNNEADTPDNFQSRRPNTSFCFLDIRSPGLGDTAMYLCATSRDRGRVTEAFFGQGTRLTVV.

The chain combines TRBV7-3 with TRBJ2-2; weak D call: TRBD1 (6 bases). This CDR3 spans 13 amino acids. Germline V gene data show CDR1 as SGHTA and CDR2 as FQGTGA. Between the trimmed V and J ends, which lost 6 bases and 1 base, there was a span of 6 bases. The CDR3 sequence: CASRTGNTGELFF. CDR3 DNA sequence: TGTGCCAGCAGGACAGGGAACACCGGGGAGCTGTTTTTT.

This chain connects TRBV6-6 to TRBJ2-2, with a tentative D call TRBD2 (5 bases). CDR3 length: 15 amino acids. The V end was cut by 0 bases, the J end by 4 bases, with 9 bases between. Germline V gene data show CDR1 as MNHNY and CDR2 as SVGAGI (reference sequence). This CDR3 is CASSYSRLTTGELFF. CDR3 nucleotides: TGTGCCAGCAGTTACTCGAGACTAACCACCGGGGAGCTGTTTTTT.

This CDR3 is CASSKECRDRGRTYGYTF. CDR3 nucleotides: TGTGCCAGCAGCAAAGAGTGTAGGGACAGGGGGCGTACCTATGGCTACACCTTC. The chain links TRBV21-1 to TRBJ1-2; the table's D call, TRBD1, has no DNA check behind it. TRBV21-1 is marked as a pseudogene. The length of the CDR3 is 18 residues.

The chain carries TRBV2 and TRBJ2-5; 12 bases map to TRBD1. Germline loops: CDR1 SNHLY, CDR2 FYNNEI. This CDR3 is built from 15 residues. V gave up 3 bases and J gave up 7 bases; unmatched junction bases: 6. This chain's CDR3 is CASSDWDRGPGTQYF. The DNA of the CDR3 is TGTGCCAGCAGTGATTGGGACAGGGGGCCGGGGACCCAGTACTTC.

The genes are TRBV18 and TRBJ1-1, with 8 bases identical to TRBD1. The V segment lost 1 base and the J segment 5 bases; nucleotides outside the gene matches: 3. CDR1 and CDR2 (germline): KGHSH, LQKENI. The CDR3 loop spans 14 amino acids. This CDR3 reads CASSPLTGETEAFF. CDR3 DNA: TGTGCCAGCTCACCACTGACAGGGGAGACTGAAGCTTTCTTT.

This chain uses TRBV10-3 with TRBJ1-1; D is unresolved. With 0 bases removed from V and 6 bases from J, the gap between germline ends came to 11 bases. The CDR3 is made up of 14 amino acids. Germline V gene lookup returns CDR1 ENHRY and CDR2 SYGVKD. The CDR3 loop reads CAISESGGWAEAFF. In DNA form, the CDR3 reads TGTGCCATCAGTGAGTCCGGAGGGTGGGCTGAAGCTTTCTTT.

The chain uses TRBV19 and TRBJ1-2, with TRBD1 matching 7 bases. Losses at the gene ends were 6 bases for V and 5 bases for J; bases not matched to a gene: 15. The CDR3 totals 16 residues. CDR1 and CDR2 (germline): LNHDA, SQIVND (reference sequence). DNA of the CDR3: TGTGCCAGTAGGTCGACGGGACAGCCATTTCTGTATGGCTACACCTTC. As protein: CASRSTGQPFLYGYTF.

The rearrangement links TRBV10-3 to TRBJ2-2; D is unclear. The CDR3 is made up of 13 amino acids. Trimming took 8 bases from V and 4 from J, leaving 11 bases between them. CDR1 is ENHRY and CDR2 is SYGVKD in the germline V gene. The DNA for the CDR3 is TGTGCCATCTCCCTGCGTACCACCGGGGAGCTGTTTTTT. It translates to CAISLRTTGELFF.

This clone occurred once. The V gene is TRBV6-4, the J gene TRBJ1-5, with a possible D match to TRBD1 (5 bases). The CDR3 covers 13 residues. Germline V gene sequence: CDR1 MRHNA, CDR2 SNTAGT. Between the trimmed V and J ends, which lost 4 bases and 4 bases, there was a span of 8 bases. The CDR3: CASSVGLNQPQHF. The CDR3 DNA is TGTGCCAGCAGTGTGGGACTAAATCAGCCCCAGCATTTT.

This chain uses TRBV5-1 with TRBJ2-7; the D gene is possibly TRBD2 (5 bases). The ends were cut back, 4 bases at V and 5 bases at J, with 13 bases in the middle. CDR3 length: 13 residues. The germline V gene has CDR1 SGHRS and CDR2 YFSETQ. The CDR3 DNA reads TGCGCCAGCAGCCCTCCTGTGAGGGACGAGCAGTACTTC. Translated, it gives CASSPPVRDEQYF.

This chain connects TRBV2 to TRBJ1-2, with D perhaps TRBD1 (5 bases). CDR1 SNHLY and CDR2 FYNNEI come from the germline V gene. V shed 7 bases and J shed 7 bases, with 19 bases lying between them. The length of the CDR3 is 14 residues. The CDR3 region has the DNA TGTGCCAGCAAACCAGAAGGACACTTCGGTGGCTACACCTTC. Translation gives CASKPEGHFGGYTF.

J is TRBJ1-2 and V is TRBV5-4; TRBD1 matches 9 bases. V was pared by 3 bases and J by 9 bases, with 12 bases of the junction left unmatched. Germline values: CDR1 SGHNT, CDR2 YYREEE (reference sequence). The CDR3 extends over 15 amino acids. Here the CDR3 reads CASSSPTGGGRRYTF. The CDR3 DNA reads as TGTGCCAGCAGCTCGCCGACAGGGGGAGGAAGGCGCTACACCTTC.

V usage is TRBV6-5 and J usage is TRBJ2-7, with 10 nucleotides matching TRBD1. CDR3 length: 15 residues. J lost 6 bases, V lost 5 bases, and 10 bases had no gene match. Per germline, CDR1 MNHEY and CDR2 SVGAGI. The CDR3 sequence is CASSPTGTGVAEQYF. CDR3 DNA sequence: TGTGCCAGCAGTCCAACCGGGACAGGGGTAGCCGAGCAGTACTTC.

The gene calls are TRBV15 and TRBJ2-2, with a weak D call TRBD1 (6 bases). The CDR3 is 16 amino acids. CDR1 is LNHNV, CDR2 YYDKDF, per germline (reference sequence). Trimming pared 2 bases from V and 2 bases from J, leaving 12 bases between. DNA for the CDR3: TGTGCCACCAGCAGATTTGGCAGGGGAAACACCGGGGAGCTGTTTTTT. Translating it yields CATSRFGRGNTGELFF.

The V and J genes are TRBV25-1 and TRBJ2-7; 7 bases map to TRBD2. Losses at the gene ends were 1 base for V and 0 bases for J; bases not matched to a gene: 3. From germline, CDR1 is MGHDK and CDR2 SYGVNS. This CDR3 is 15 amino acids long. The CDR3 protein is CASSEFGGSSYEQYF. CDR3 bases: TGTGCCAGCAGTGAATTTGGCGGGAGCTCCTACGAGCAGTACTTC.

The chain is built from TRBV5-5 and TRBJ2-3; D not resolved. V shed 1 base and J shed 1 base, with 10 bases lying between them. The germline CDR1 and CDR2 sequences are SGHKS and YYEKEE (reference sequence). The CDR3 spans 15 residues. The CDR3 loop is CASSLKLGGTDTQYF. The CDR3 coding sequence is TGTGCCAGCAGCTTGAAGCTAGGCGGCACAGATACGCAGTATTTT.

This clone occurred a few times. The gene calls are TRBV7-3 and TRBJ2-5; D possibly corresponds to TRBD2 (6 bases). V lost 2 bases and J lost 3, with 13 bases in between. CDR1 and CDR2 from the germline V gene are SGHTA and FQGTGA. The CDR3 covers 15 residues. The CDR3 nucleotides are TGTGCCAGCAGCTTAGGAGGCGGGGAAGAAGAGACCCAGTACTTC. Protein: CASSLGGGEEETQYF.

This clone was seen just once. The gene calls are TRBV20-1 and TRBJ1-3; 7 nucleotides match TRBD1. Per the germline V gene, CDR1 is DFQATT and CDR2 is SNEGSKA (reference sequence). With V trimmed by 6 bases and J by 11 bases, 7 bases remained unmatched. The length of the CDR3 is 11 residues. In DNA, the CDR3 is TGCAGTGCGCCGACAGGGTCGGCCATATATTTT. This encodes CSAPTGSAIYF.